Presented here are 11 T cell receptor beta chains from one specimen sequenced in a study of Ad26.COV2.S vaccination and SARS-CoV-2 variants. Assay used: immunoSEQ multiplex PCR; TCRdb lists only in-frame clones, some missing. The sample has a few hundred thousand clones; around 90% are singletons. Treatment denoted: roughly 19 received Ad26.COV2.S at low or high dose, single or two shots; a few received placebo; per-sample allocation not given. Samples analyzed were those drawn on day 63 after the first vaccine or placebo injection. The source was peripheral blood, collected in a trial of Ad26.COV2.S vaccine versus placebo. These receptors were collected from a person between 18 and 60 years old who received the Ad26.COV2.S COVID-19 vaccine or a placebo.

The rearrangement links TRBV6-2 or TRBV6-3 to TRBJ2-1, with 12 nucleotides matching TRBD2. J gave up 7 bases and V 2 bases, and 6 bases lay outside the gene matches. The CDR3 is made up of 16 amino acids. In germline, CDR1 is MNHEY, CDR2 SVGEGT. For the CDR3, the DNA is TGTGCCAGCAGTTACCCTAGCGGGAGGGATAGGAATGAGCAGTTCTTC. Translation gives CASSYPSGRDRNEQFF.

This clone was detected only once. The rearrangement links TRBV19 to TRBJ1-5, with 9 bases fitting TRBD1. The V gene end was trimmed by 3 bases and the J gene end by 3 bases; junction bases not matched to a gene: 3. This CDR3 has 15 amino acids. Germline loops: CDR1 LNHDA, CDR2 SQIVND (reference sequence). The CDR3 DNA reads TGTGCCAGTAGTATCGGACAGGGGAACAATCAGCCCCAGCATTTT. Its protein is CASSIGQGNNQPQHF.

The genes are TRBV23-1 and TRBJ1-5; 10 bases are shared with TRBD1. TRBV23-1 is an ORF for which the function is uncertain. With V trimmed by 4 bases and J by 1 base, 7 bases remained unmatched. The CDR3 is made up of 17 amino acids. This CDR3 reads CASSPRGGQGSNQPQHF. The CDR3 DNA is TGCGCCAGCAGTCCTCGAGGGGGACAGGGGAGCAATCAGCCCCAGCATTTT.

V is TRBV6-6 and J is TRBJ1-2; D gene uncertain. CDR1 is MNHNY, CDR2 SVGAGI, per germline (reference sequence). Trimming left V 2 bases short and J 0 bases short, with 7 bases between. The CDR3 loop spans 14 amino acids. The DNA for the CDR3 is TGTGCCAGCAGTTACGATCCGACTAACTATGGCTACACCTTC. Translating gives CASSYDPTNYGYTF.

The chain employs TRBV6-5 and TRBJ2-1; D unresolved. Germline lookup yields CDR1 MNHEY and CDR2 SVGAGI. The length of the CDR3 is 15 residues. V was pared by 2 bases and J by 2 bases, with 10 bases between. The DNA of the CDR3 is TGTGCCAGCAGTTACGGCGGTTATACCTACAATGAGCAGTTCTTC. This gives the protein CASSYGGYTYNEQFF.

The genes are TRBV2 and TRBJ2-4, with 8 positions matching TRBD2. Germline trimming cut 4 bases from V and 0 bases from J; bases unmatched to any gene: 5. Per the germline V gene, CDR1 is SNHLY and CDR2 is FYNNEI. The CDR3 extends over 16 amino acids. In DNA, the CDR3 is TGTGCCAGCAGTGGTAGCGGGGTTCTAGCCAAAAACATTCAGTACTTC. Its protein is CASSGSGVLAKNIQYF.

The V call is TRBV4-1, the J call TRBJ1-2; 8 bases map to TRBD1. Trimming removed 2 bases from V and 8 bases from J; junction bases left unmatched: 10. Germline V gives CDR1 MGHRA, CDR2 YSYEKL. CDR3 length: 15 amino acids. Here the CDR3 reads CASSQTGGVYAGYTF. CDR3 nucleotides: TGCGCCAGCAGCCAAACAGGGGGGGTATATGCGGGCTACACCTTC.

The chain couples TRBV2 to TRBJ1-5, with a weak D call TRBD1 (6 bases). Trimming took off 2 bases at V and 3 bases at J, with 17 bases between the two ends. The germline gives CDR1 SNHLY, CDR2 FYNNEI. The CDR3 consists of 17 residues. This chain's CDR3 is CASSERDKRRLNQPQHF. The CDR3 bases are TGTGCCAGCAGTGAAAGGGACAAACGACGACTCAATCAGCCCCAGCATTTT.

This clone appeared a single time. This rearrangement joins TRBV6-2 or TRBV6-3 to TRBJ2-1; maybe TRBD2 (5 bases). The CDR3 is 17 residues long. Per germline, CDR1 MNHEY and CDR2 SVGEGT. V was trimmed by 4 bases and J by 0 bases, leaving 16 bases between them. Here the CDR3 reads CASSSSARLSSYNEQFF. In DNA, the CDR3 is TGTGCCAGCAGTTCGTCAGCCCGACTAAGCTCCTACAATGAGCAGTTCTTC.

This chain joins TRBV10-3 and TRBJ2-2, with a possible D match to TRBD1 (5 bases). Between the trimmed V and J ends, which lost 8 bases and 4 bases, there was a span of 17 bases. CDR1 is ENHRY and CDR2 is SYGVKD in the germline V gene. This CDR3 has 15 residues. DNA for the CDR3: TGTGCCATCCCGAGTGGAAGGACATCCACCGGGGAGCTGTTTTTT. As protein: CAIPSGRTSTGELFF.

The CDR3 DNA reads TGCGCCAGCAGCCAAGCCTCCGAGAGACGGATAAACTATGGCTACACCTTC. It translates to CASSQASERRINYGYTF. The chain has TRBV4-1 and TRBJ1-2; D is unresolved. Looked up from germline, CDR1 is MGHRA and CDR2 is YSYEKL. The CDR3 has 17 residues. V was trimmed by 1 base and J by 2 bases, leaving 17 bases between them.